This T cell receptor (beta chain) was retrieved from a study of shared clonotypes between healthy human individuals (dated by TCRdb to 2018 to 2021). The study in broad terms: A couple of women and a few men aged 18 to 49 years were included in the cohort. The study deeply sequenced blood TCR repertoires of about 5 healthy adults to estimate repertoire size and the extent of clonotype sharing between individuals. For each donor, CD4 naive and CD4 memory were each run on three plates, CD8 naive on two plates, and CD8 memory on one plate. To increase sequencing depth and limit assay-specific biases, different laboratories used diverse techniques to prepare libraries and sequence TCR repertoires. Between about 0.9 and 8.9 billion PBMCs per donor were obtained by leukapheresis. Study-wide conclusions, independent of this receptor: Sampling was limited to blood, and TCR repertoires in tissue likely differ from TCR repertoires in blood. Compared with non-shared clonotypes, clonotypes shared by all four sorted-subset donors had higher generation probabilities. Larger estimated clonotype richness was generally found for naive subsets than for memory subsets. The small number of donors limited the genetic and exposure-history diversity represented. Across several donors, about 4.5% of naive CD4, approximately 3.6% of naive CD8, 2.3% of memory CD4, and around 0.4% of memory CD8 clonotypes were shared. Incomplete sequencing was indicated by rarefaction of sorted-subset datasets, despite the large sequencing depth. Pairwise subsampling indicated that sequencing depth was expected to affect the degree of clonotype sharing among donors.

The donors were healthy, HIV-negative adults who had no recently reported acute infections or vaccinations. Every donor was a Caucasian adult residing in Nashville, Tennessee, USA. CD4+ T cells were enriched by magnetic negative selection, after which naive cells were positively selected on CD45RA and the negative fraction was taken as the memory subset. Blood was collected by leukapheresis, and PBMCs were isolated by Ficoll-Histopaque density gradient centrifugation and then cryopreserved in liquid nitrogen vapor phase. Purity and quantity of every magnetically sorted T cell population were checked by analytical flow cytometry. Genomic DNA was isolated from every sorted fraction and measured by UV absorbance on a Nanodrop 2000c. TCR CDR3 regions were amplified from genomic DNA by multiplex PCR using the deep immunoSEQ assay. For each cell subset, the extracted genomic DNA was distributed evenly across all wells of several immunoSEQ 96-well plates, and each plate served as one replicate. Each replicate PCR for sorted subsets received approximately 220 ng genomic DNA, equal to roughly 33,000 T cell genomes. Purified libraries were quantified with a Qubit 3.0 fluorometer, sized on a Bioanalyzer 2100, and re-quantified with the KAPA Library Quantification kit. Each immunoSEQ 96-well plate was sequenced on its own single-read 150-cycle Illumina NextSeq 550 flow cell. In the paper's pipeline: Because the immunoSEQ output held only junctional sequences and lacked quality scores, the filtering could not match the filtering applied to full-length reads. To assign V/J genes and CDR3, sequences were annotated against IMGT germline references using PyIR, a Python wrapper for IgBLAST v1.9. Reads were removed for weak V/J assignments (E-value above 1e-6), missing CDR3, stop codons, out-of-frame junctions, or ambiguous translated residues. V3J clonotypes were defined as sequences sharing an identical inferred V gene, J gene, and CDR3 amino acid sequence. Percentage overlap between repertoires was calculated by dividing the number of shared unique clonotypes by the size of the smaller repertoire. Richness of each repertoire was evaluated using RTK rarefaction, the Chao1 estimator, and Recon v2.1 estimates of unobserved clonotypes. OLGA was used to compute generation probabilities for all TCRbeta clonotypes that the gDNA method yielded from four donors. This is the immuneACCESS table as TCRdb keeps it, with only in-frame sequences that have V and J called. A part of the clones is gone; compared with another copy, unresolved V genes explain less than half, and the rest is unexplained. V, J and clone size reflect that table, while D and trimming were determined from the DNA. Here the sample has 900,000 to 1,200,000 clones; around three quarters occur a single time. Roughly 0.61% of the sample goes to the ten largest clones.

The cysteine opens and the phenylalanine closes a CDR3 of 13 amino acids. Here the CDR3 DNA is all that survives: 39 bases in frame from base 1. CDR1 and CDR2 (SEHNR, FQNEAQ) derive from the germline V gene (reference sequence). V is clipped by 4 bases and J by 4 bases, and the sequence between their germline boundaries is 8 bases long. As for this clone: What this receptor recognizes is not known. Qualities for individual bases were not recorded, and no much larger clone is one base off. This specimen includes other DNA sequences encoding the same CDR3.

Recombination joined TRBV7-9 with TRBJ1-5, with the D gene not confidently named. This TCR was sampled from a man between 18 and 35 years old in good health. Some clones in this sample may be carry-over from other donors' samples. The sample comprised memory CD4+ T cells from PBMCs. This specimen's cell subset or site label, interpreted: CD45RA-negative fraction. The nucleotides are TGTGCCAGCAGCTCAGGCAGTAATCAGCCCCAGCATTTT. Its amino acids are CASSSGSNQPQHF.